The 16 T cell receptor beta chains listed next were all sequenced from one sample in a study. TCRdb fed the RT-PCR reads into MiXCR, producing one record per CDR3 protein. Of about 680,000 distinct CDR3 sequences listed, approximately 15% are singletons. Sequencing used memory CD4+ T cells from blood. These receptors were obtained from a female donor in good health, serving as a healthy control.

This clonotype was seen a few times. V is TRBV27 and J is TRBJ1-1; D is uncertain. Trimming removed 7 bases from V and 3 bases from J, with 15 bases in between. The CDR3 is made up of 14 amino acids. From germline, CDR1 is MNHEY and CDR2 SMNVEV (reference sequence). The chain's CDR3 is CASKREGRYTEAFF. The CDR3 region has the DNA TGTGCCAGCAAACGTGAGGGTCGGTACACTGAAGCTTTCTTT.

The chain uses TRBV5-4 and TRBJ2-7, with 7 bases lining up with TRBD1. This CDR3 has 13 residues. V lost 2 bases and J lost 6; bases outside the gene matches: 5. CDR1 is SGHNT and CDR2 is YYREEE in the germline V gene (reference sequence). As DNA, the CDR3 is TGTGCCAGCAGCTTCTACGACAGGGCCGAGCAGTACTTC. It translates to CASSFYDRAEQYF.

The chain is built from TRBV29-1 and TRBJ2-7; D might be TRBD1 (6 bases). The germline gives CDR1 SQVTM, CDR2 ANQGSEA. There are 15 residues in the CDR3. Trimming left V 0 bases short and J 2 bases short, with 14 bases between. The CDR3 reads CSVEDRRGQTYEQYF. CDR3 DNA sequence: TGCAGCGTTGAAGATCGACGAGGACAGACCTACGAGCAGTACTTC.

This clonotype has more than one count but fewer than ten. The chain combines TRBV6-6 with TRBJ1-5; TRBD1 might be the D (6 bases). The germline V and J ends were trimmed by 4 bases and 6 bases, with 16 bases remaining between them. Per germline, CDR1 MNHNY and CDR2 SVGAGI (reference sequence). This CDR3 spans 15 amino acids. CDR3 coding DNA: TGTGCCAGCAGTTTGGGACACGGGGGAGGTCAGCCCCAGCATTTT. This codes for CASSLGHGGGQPQHF.

This clonotype was observed a handful of times. The gene calls are TRBV5-4 and TRBJ2-5; 9 bases match TRBD2. Losses at the gene ends were 0 bases for V and 5 bases for J; bases not matched to a gene: 8. This CDR3 comprises 16 residues. The germline V gene encodes CDR1 SGHNT and CDR2 YYREEE (reference sequence). The CDR3: CASSLAGSGGEETQYF. In DNA form, the CDR3 reads TGTGCCAGCAGCTTGGCGGGTAGCGGGGGAGAGGAGACCCAGTACTTC.

V gene TRBV20-1 combines with J gene TRBJ2-7, with 9 bases that match TRBD1. Germline V gene sequence: CDR1 DFQATT, CDR2 SNEGSKA (reference sequence). V shed 0 bases, J shed 6 bases, and the junction held 6 bases outside the gene matches. The CDR3 loop spans 14 amino acids. The CDR3 is CSARDPGTGTEQYF. The CDR3 DNA reads as TGCAGTGCTAGAGACCCCGGGACAGGGACCGAGCAGTACTTC.

The CDR3 coding sequence is TGCAGTGCTAGAGAAGGGGTGAGTGGGACAGATACGCAGTATTTT. It encodes CSAREGVSGTDTQYF. The chain combines TRBV20-1 with TRBJ2-3; D possibly corresponds to TRBD1 (5 bases). V lost 0 bases and J lost 3, with 13 bases in between. CDR1 is DFQATT and CDR2 is SNEGSKA in the germline V gene (reference sequence). The CDR3 covers 15 residues.

The chain is built from TRBV9 and TRBJ2-2; D is uncertain. V lost 0 bases, J lost 0 bases, and 12 bases lay in between. CDR1 and CDR2 (germline): SGDLS, YYNGEE. The CDR3 spans 17 residues. In DNA, the CDR3 is TGTGCCAGCAGCGTAGGGAGAGTGACCGCGAACACCGGGGAGCTGTTTTTT. Encoded protein: CASSVGRVTANTGELFF.

This clonotype occurred a few times. This chain connects TRBV10-3 to TRBJ2-1; 11 bases match TRBD2. This CDR3 is 15 amino acids long. Trimming took 2 bases from V and 6 from J; bases not matched to a gene: 3. Germline V lookup: CDR1 ENHRY, CDR2 SYGVKD. The CDR3 sequence is CAISERLAGFNEQFF. CDR3 coding DNA: TGTGCCATCAGTGAGCGACTAGCGGGATTCAATGAGCAGTTCTTC.

This clonotype was counted a few times. The J gene is TRBJ2-2, the V gene TRBV7-2; 9 nucleotides match TRBD2. This CDR3 is 15 amino acids long. Germline assignment: CDR1 SGHTA and CDR2 FQGNSA. With 5 bases clipped from V and 5 bases from J, the junction kept 6 bases outside the gene matches. CDR3 residues: CASSDGLALTGELFF. CDR3 bases: TGTGCCAGCAGCGACGGACTAGCGCTTACCGGGGAGCTGTTTTTT.

A note on this clonotype: A much larger clone differs by one base, so this may be a read error. The chain is built from TRBV5-1 and TRBJ1-3; possible D gene TRBD1, 5 bases. The CDR3 is 13 residues long. Germline V gives CDR1 SGHRS, CDR2 YFSETQ. The CDR3 DNA sequence: TGCGCCAGCAGCCCAGGGTCTGAAAACACCATATATTTT. Translating gives CASSPGSENTIYF.

This clonotype was recorded a few times. The chain employs TRBV7-2 and TRBJ2-6; D remains unclear. The CDR3 has 16 amino acids. The V end lost 0 bases, the J end lost 0 bases, and 6 bases lay between the germline ends. CDR1 SGHTA and CDR2 FQGNSA come from the germline V gene. In DNA, the CDR3 is TGTGCCAGCAGCTTAGCGAGCAACTCTGGGGCCAACGTCCTGACTTTC. Its protein product is CASSLASNSGANVLTF.

The sample holds a few counts of this clonotype. The chain has TRBV5-6 and TRBJ2-7; D unclear. V was clipped by 1 base and J by 2 bases, with 13 bases between them. Germline V lookup: CDR1 SGHDT, CDR2 YYEEEE. The CDR3 has 15 residues. The CDR3 region has the DNA TGTGCCAGCAGCTTGTACGGCAGGTCCACCTACGAGCAGTACTTC. This sequence encodes CASSLYGRSTYEQYF.

The chain uses TRBV6-5 and TRBJ2-2; D might be TRBD2 (6 bases). The CDR3 contains 14 residues. V dropped 6 bases and J dropped 5 bases, with 13 bases sitting between them. Germline values: CDR1 MNHEY, CDR2 SVGAGI. CDR3 sequence (DNA): TGTGCCAGCAGGCCCCGGGGGTTTACCGGGGAGCTGTTTTTT. Translated: CASRPRGFTGELFF.

The rearrangement links TRBV6-6 to TRBJ1-4, with D uncertain. The CDR3 runs 14 residues. CDR1 and CDR2 (germline): MNHNY, SVGAGI (reference sequence). V was shortened by 2 bases and J by 8 bases, with 12 bases between the two germline ends. CDR3 DNA sequence: TGTGCCAGCAGTTACCCCACAAAGGGAGAAAAACTGTTTTTT. Its protein is CASSYPTKGEKLFF.

This clonotype was detected many times. The chain is built from TRBV5-1 and TRBJ2-2, with D uncertain. Germline CDR1 SGHRS, CDR2 YFSETQ. With 0 bases removed from V and 0 bases from J, the gap between germline ends came to 3 bases. This CDR3 spans 14 amino acids. CDR3 sequence reads: CASSLDTNTGELFF. CDR3 nucleotide sequence: TGCGCCAGCAGCTTGGACACGAACACCGGGGAGCTGTTTTTT.